Presented here are 23 T cell receptor beta chains from one specimen sequenced in a study of T cell responses to AZD1222 COVID-19 vaccine. The repertoire was sequenced with immunoSEQ multiplex PCR; TCRdb's copy has only in-frame clones and lacks some. The table includes approximately 110,000 clones, about 91% detected once. The input for sequencing was peripheral blood, taken on day 0 of AZD1222 vaccination. Receptors were obtained from an adult in good health.

V and J are TRBV18 and TRBJ1-1; D call uncertain. The germline V gene encodes CDR1 KGHSH and CDR2 LQKENI. Trimming removed 4 bases at V and 1 base at J, with 7 bases between. The CDR3 has 13 residues. Here the CDR3 DNA reads TGTGCCAGCTCACGGGCAGAGAACACTGAAGCTTTCTTT. This sequence encodes CASSRAENTEAFF.

This chain uses TRBV19 with TRBJ1-4; tentatively, D is TRBD1 (5 bases). The germline gives CDR1 LNHDA, CDR2 SQIVND (reference sequence). Trimming shortened V by 4 bases and J by 7 bases, and 16 bases separated the two germline ends. The CDR3 runs to 15 residues. Here the CDR3 DNA reads TGTGCCAGTAGTAACACCGGGACCCATGGTGAAAAACTGTTTTTT. It codes for CASSNTGTHGEKLFF. Looking up the rest from reference TRBV19 and TRBJ1-4 gives the full variable domain: DGGITQSPKYLFRKEGQNVTLSCEQNLNHDAMYWYRQDPGQGLRLIYYSQIVNDFQKGDIAEGYSVSREKKESFPLTVTSAQKNPTAFYLCASSNTGTHGEKLFFGSGTQLSVL.

This chain links TRBV11-2 with TRBJ1-1; D may be TRBD1 (6 bases). CDR1 is SGHAT and CDR2 is FQNNGV in the germline V gene. This CDR3 spans 14 amino acids. The ends were cut back, 6 bases at V and 5 bases at J, with 16 bases in the middle. This chain's CDR3 is CASSPGALRTEAFF. CDR3 DNA: TGTGCCAGCAGTCCAGGGGCTCTGCGGACTGAAGCTTTCTTT.

This chain links TRBV7-2 with TRBJ1-5; no definite D call. The length of the CDR3 is 15 residues. Per the germline V gene, CDR1 is SGHTA and CDR2 is FQGNSA. The V and J ends lost 2 bases and 2 bases respectively, with 10 bases between them. The CDR3 DNA reads as TGTGCCAGCAGCTTATACTGGGCTCGCAATCAGCCCCAGCATTTT. Its protein product is CASSLYWARNQPQHF.

The chain carries TRBV6-2 or TRBV6-3 and TRBJ1-4, with D perhaps TRBD1 (6 bases). In germline, CDR1 is MNHEY, CDR2 SVGEGT. CDR3 length equals 15 residues. V dropped 5 bases and J dropped 7 bases, with 17 bases sitting between them. The CDR3 here is CASSTHRAVSEKLFF. DNA of the CDR3: TGTGCCAGCAGTACCCACAGGGCGGTCAGTGAAAAACTGTTTTTT.

The chain links TRBV9 to TRBJ1-2; D might be TRBD1 (6 bases). The CDR3 has 13 amino acids. The V and J ends lost 0 bases and 6 bases respectively, with 9 bases between them. Germline CDR1 reads SGDLS; CDR2 reads YYNGEE. The CDR3 sequence is CASSVEGGNGYTF. CDR3 DNA: TGTGCCAGCAGCGTAGAAGGGGGTAATGGCTACACCTTC.

The rearrangement uses TRBV4-2 and TRBJ2-2; D may match TRBD1 or TRBD2 (5 bases each). Germline V CDR1 and CDR2: LGHNA, YNFKEQ. The CDR3 runs 15 residues. The V gene lost 3 bases and the J gene lost 4 bases, with 12 bases spanning the gap. The CDR3 region is CASSHPGPSTGELFF. The CDR3 DNA is TGTGCCAGCAGCCACCCGGGACCCTCCACCGGGGAGCTGTTTTTT.

The chain combines TRBV19 with TRBJ2-2; D is perhaps TRBD2 (5 bases). Trimming left V 6 bases short and J 0 bases short, with 11 bases between. The CDR3 runs to 15 residues. The germline V gene has CDR1 LNHDA and CDR2 SQIVND (reference sequence). The DNA for the CDR3 is TGTGCCAGTAGAGAGGTAGCGACGAACACCGGGGAGCTGTTTTTT. As protein: CASREVATNTGELFF. Drawing the rest from reference TRBV19 and TRBJ2-2, the complete variable domain is DGGITQSPKYLFRKEGQNVTLSCEQNLNHDAMYWYRQDPGQGLRLIYYSQIVNDFQKGDIAEGYSVSREKKESFPLTVTSAQKNPTAFYLCASREVATNTGELFFGEGSRLTVL.

CDR3 in amino acids: CASSPWTGGRNYGYTF. The DNA for the CDR3 is TGTGCCAGCAGCCCTTGGACCGGCGGCCGAAACTATGGCTACACCTTC. The chain links TRBV3-1 (or the pseudogene TRBV3-2) to TRBJ1-2; D is undetermined. This CDR3 has 16 residues. Per germline, CDR1 LGHDT and CDR2 YNNKEL (reference sequence). V was trimmed by 4 bases and J by 2 bases, leaving 17 bases between them.

The genes are TRBV2 and TRBJ1-2; D may be TRBD1 (5 bases). The CDR3 runs 14 residues. Trimming took 7 bases from V and 4 from J, leaving 16 bases between them. From germline, CDR1 is SNHLY and CDR2 FYNNEI. The CDR3 sequence is CASTQRGDSYGYTF. Here the CDR3 DNA reads TGTGCCAGCACCCAAAGGGGAGACTCCTATGGCTACACCTTC. The entire variable domain, with the rest obtained from reference TRBV2 and TRBJ1-2, is as follows: EPEVTQTPSHQVTQMGQEVILRCVPISNHLYFYWYRQILGQKVEFLVSFYNNEISEKSEIFDDQFSVERPDGSNFTLKIRSTKLEDSAMYFCASTQRGDSYGYTFGSGTRLTVV.

The J gene is TRBJ2-5, the V gene TRBV19, with TRBD2 identical over 8 bases. Unmatched junction bases numbered 6, after V lost 5 bases and J lost 4 bases. The CDR3 runs to 14 residues. The V gene's germline CDR1 is LNHDA and CDR2 SQIVND (reference sequence). The CDR3 protein is CASSPGLVLETQYF. The DNA of the CDR3 is TGTGCCAGTAGTCCGGGACTAGTATTAGAGACCCAGTACTTC.

CDR3 DNA: TGTGCCAGCAGTTTAAACGAAAAACTGTTTTTT. It codes for CASSLNEKLFF. This chain connects TRBV28 to TRBJ1-4; D ambiguous. CDR1 is MDHEN and CDR2 is SYDVKM in the germline V gene. The CDR3 has 11 residues. Trimming cost V 2 bases and J 8 bases, with 3 bases left between them.

The chain is built from TRBV7-2 and TRBJ2-1; D is ambiguous. The CDR3 extends over 14 amino acids. Trimming removed 3 bases from V and 9 bases from J, with 15 bases in between. Germline loops: CDR1 SGHTA, CDR2 FQGNSA. In nucleotides, the CDR3 is TGTGCCAGCAGCTTTTATCGGACCCAGCCTGAGCAGTTCTTC. Protein product: CASSFYRTQPEQFF. The entire variable domain, with the rest obtained from reference TRBV7-2 and TRBJ2-1, is as follows: GAGVSQSPSNKVTEKGKDVELRCDPISGHTALYWYRQSLGQGLEFLIYFQGNSAPDKSGLPSDRFSAERTGGSVSTLTIQRTQQEDSAVYLCASSFYRTQPEQFFGPGTRLTVL.

The chain links TRBV5-1 to TRBJ1-2; 7 bases agree with TRBD1. The V segment lost 4 bases and the J segment 8 bases; nucleotides outside the gene matches: 11. The CDR3 sequence is 14 residues long. Germline V CDR1 and CDR2: SGHRS, YFSETQ. CDR3 sequence (DNA): TGCGCCAGCAGCATGACAGGGTCCGGATTGGGCTACACCTTC. This codes for CASSMTGSGLGYTF.

The rearrangement uses TRBV5-4 and TRBJ1-1, with D perhaps TRBD1 (6 bases). The CDR3 totals 16 residues. Germline V gene sequence: CDR1 SGHNT, CDR2 YYREEE (reference sequence). Trimming stripped 4 bases from V and 1 base from J, with 17 bases between. The CDR3 nucleotides are TGTGCCAGCAGCCCTTCAAGGACAGACTCGAACACTGAAGCTTTCTTT. This codes for CASSPSRTDSNTEAFF.

Comment on this clone: Other DNA sequences in the sample encode the same CDR3. V and J are TRBV7-6 and TRBJ2-7; D gene unclear. The germline V and J ends were trimmed by 5 bases and 4 bases, with 6 bases remaining between them. The CDR3 has 11 amino acids. Germline V gene sequence: CDR1 SGHVS, CDR2 FNYEAQ. CDR3 bases: TGTGCCAGCAGCCTTCGGTACGAGCAGTACTTC. It is translated as CASSLRYEQYF.

The gene calls are TRBV12-3 or TRBV12-4 and TRBJ1-1; no reliable D call. V gave up 2 bases and J gave up 8 bases, with 6 bases separating them. The CDR3 spans 11 residues. CDR3 amino acids: CASSLRTEAFF. CDR3 nucleotide sequence: TGTGCCAGCAGTTTACGGACCGAAGCTTTCTTT.

CDR3 sequence: CASSFDIVNTEAFF. CDR3 nucleotides: TGCGCCAGCAGCTTTGATATAGTGAACACTGAAGCTTTCTTT. The gene calls are TRBV5-1 and TRBJ1-1; no clear D. The CDR3 length is 14 residues. V was cut by 2 bases and J by 0 bases, with 8 bases left in between. CDR1 and CDR2 from the germline V gene are SGHRS and YFSETQ.

The chain carries TRBV5-4 and TRBJ1-2; no definite D call. The germline gives CDR1 SGHNT, CDR2 YYREEE (reference sequence). Between the trimmed V and J ends, which lost 1 base and 3 bases, there was a span of 10 bases. CDR3 length equals 14 residues. CDR3 loop: CASSLPPEHYGYTF. Written as DNA, the CDR3 is TGTGCCAGCAGCTTGCCCCCGGAGCACTATGGCTACACCTTC.

The sample holds a few counts of this clone. This sequence joins TRBV5-1 and TRBJ2-3; 7 positions agree with TRBD2. The CDR3 loop spans 16 amino acids. V was clipped by 4 bases and J by 1 base; unmatched bases: 9. The germline V gene encodes CDR1 SGHRS and CDR2 YFSETQ. CDR3 amino acids: CASSPGERGGTDTQYF. In DNA, the CDR3 is TGCGCCAGCAGCCCCGGTGAGCGGGGAGGCACAGATACGCAGTATTTT. The whole variable domain, filled in from reference TRBV5-1 and TRBJ2-3, reads KAGVTQTPRYLIKTRGQQVTLSCSPISGHRSVSWYQQTPGQGLQFLFEYFSETQRNKGNFPGRFSGRQFSNSRSEMNVSTLELGDSALYLCASSPGERGGTDTQYFGPGTRLTVL.

A single count supports this clone. The genes are TRBV19 and TRBJ1-4; no reliable D call. The CDR3 is 14 amino acids. CDR1 and CDR2 (germline): LNHDA, SQIVND (reference sequence). Trimming removed 5 bases at V and 5 bases at J, with 12 bases between. CDR3 coding DNA: TGTGCCAGTAGTCTCTTTGGACTAAATGAAAAACTGTTTTTT. Its protein is CASSLFGLNEKLFF.

This clone has more than one count but fewer than ten. The genes are TRBV6-4 and TRBJ1-5; no definite D call. Trimming left V 4 bases short and J 4 bases short, with 8 bases between. Germline assignment: CDR1 MRHNA and CDR2 SNTAGT. The CDR3 extends over 13 amino acids. The chain's CDR3 is CASSVEENQPQHF. The CDR3 coding sequence is TGTGCCAGCAGTGTCGAGGAAAATCAGCCCCAGCATTTT.

The V and J genes are TRBV6-6 and TRBJ2-1; 10 bases align to TRBD2. After removal of 6 bases from V and 2 bases from J, the junction contained 10 bases not matched to a gene. There are 17 residues in the CDR3. The V gene's germline CDR1 is MNHNY and CDR2 SVGAGI (reference sequence). CDR3 protein: CASSRLAGRGAYNEQFF. The CDR3 DNA reads TGTGCCAGCAGCCGACTAGCGGGCCGAGGGGCCTACAATGAGCAGTTCTTC.